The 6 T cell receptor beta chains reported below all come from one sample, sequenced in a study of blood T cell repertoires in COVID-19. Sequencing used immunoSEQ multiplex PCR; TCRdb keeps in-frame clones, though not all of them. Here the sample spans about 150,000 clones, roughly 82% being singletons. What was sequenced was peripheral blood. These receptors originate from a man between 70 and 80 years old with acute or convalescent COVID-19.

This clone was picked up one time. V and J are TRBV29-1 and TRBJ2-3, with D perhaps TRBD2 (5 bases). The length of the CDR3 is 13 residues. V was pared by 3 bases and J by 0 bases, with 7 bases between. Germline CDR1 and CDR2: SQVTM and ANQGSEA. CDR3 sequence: CSVEGGSTDTQYF. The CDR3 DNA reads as TGCAGCGTTGAGGGCGGGAGCACAGATACGCAGTATTTT.

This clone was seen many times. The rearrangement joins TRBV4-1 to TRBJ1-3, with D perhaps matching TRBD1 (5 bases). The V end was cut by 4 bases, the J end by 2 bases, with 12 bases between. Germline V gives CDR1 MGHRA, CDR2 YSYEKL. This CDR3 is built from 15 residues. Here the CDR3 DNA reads TGCGCCAGCAGCCTCCCCCTGGGGCCTGGAAACACCATATATTTT. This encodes CASSLPLGPGNTIYF.

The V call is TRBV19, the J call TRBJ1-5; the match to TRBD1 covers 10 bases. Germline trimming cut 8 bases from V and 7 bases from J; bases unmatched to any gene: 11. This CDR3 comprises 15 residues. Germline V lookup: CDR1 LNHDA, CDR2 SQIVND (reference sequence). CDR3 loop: CASGTGQGGHQPQHF. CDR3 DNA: TGTGCCAGTGGAACCGGACAGGGGGGACACCAGCCCCAGCATTTT.

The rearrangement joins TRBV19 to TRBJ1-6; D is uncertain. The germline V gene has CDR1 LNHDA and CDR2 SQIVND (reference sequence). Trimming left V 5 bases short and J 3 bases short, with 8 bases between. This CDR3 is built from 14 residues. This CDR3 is CASSETDYNSPLHF. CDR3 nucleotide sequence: TGTGCCAGTAGTGAAACAGACTATAATTCACCCCTCCACTTT.

The CDR3 loop reads CAIRESWSTEQYF. CDR3 nucleotides: TGTGCCATCAGGGAGAGTTGGAGCACCGAGCAGTACTTC. The J gene is TRBJ2-7, the V gene TRBV10-3; no firm D call. The CDR3 totals 13 residues. The V gene's germline CDR1 is ENHRY and CDR2 SYGVKD. V gave up 6 bases and J gave up 6 bases, with 15 bases separating them.

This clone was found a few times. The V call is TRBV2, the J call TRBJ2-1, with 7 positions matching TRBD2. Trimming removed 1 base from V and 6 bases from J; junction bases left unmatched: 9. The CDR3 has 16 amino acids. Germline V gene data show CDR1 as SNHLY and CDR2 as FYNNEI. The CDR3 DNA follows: TGTGCCAGCAGTGAAGGGGCTAGCGGCTACATCAATGAGCAGTTCTTC. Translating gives CASSEGASGYINEQFF.